This T cell receptor (beta chain) was recorded in a study of T cells in Graves' hyperthyroidism and ophthalmopathy. There are many counts of this clonotype. The CDR3 has 15 amino acids. After removal of 5 bases from V and 1 base from J, the junction contained 6 bases not matched to a gene. CDR1 is MNHNS and CDR2 is SASEGT in the germline V gene. Researchers amplified the TCR beta CDR3 regions from RNA transcripts. The study used the HTBI primer set for a first-round RT-PCR of the TCR CDR3. Using its own MiXCR run on the multiplex PCR reads, TCRdb lists one record per CDR3 protein. The profile shows roughly 330,000 distinct CDR3 sequences, approximately 17% of them singletons.

J is TRBJ2-3 and V is TRBV6-1, with 7 bases lining up with TRBD1. Sequences were obtained from blood. The clonotype was recovered from a man aged 25 to 40 with Graves' hyperthyroidism. CDR3 loop: CASSKGTVGTDTQYF. For the CDR3, the DNA is TGTGCCAGCAGTAAGGGGACAGTAGGCACAGATACGCAGTATTTT.